This T cell receptor beta chain was retrieved from a study of T cells after yellow fever vaccination. Broader study findings: Researchers noted that a small share of clonotypes showed up in both CD4 and CD8 compartments. From the bulk population, abundant clonotypes could contaminate and appear within FACS-sorted repertoires. Boosting was followed by the reappearance of most primary-vaccination clones (approximately 95% CD4, 70% to 90% CD8).

As TCR cDNA was made by 5'RACE template switching, a universal primer site and UMIs were added. TCRdb used MiXCR to reprocess the 5' RACE reads, holding one entry per CDR3 protein. Of some 350,000 distinct CDR3 sequences in the sample, about 4% are singletons; the top ten hold 20% to 25%. Germline V gene sequence: CDR1 LNHDA, CDR2 SQIVND (reference sequence). The CDR3 loop spans 13 amino acids. With 7 bases removed from V and 5 bases from J, the gap between germline ends came to 12 bases. As concerns this clonotype: Its antigen remains unidentified.

This chain connects TRBV19 to TRBJ2-1; D might be TRBD2 (5 bases). The specimen was PBMCs, collected 5 days after the yellow fever booster vaccination. This sequence originates from a young man who received the YFV17D yellow fever vaccine. The CDR3 region has the DNA TGTGCCAGTATCGACTATTTAAACAATGAGCAGTTCTTC. Amino acid sequence: CASIDYLNNEQFF.